This section outlines one TCR beta chain sequence together with its context. What it binds is unknown. The study, taken as a whole, reports: Tumor-infiltrating Treg TCR alpha and beta sequences overlapped most with tumor naive CD4+ T cells, then blood naive. In terms of TCR gene usage, tumor memory CD4+ T cells clustered together with blood and lymph node memory CD4+ cells, as well as with lymph node naive CD4+ cells.

The V gene lost 7 bases and the J gene lost 7 bases, with 16 bases spanning the gap. The germline gives CDR1 ENHRY, CDR2 SYGVKD. This CDR3 spans 14 amino acids. Memory CD4+ cells were defined as CD4+CD45RO+CD25-. Constant-region reverse primers amplified full-length variable regions, followed by semi-nested Nested Universal Primer A PCR. A single record per CDR3 protein comes from TCRdb applying MiXCR to the 5' RACE reads. The table lists roughly 44,000 distinct CDR3 sequences, about 29% of them singletons. Sequenced material: memory CD4+ T cells sorted from a lymph node. Noted subset: memory CD4+ T cells, CD4+CD45RO+CD25-. The gene calls are TRBV10-3 and TRBJ2-2, with a tentative D call TRBD2 (5 bases). The receptor's source is a female donor with breast cancer. The CDR3 DNA sequence: TGTGCCATCACCGCTAGTAGCGTGGGCGGGGAGCTGTTTTTT. Protein product: CAITASSVGGELFF.